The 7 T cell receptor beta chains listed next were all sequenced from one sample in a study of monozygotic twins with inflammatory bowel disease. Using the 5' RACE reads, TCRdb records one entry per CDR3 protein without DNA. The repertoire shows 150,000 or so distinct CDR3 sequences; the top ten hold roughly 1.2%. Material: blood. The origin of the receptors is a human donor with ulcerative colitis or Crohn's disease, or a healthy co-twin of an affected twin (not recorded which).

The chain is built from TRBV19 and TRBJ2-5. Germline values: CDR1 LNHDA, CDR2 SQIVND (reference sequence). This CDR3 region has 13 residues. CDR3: CASSIGGGETQYF.

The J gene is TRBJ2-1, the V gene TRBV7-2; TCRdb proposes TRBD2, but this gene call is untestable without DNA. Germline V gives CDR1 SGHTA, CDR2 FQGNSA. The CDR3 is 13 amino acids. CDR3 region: CASSLEASGRTFF.

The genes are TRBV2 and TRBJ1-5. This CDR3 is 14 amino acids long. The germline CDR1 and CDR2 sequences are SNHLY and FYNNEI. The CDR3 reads CASIDTYSNQPQHF.

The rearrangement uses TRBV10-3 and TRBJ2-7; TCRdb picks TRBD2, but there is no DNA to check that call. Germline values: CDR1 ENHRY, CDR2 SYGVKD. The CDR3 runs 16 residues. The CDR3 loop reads CAISEFASGSSYEQYF.

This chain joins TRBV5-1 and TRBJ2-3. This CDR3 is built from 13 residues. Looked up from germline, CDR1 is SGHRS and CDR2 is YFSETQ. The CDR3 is CASSLNRQDTQYF.

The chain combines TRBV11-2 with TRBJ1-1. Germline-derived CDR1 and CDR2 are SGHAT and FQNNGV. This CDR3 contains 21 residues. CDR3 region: CASSLLWSALTQVLLDTEAFF.

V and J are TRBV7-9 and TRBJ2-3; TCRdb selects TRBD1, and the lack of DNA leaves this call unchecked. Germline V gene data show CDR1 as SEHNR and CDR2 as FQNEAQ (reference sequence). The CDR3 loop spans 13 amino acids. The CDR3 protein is CATRGGLGDTQYF.